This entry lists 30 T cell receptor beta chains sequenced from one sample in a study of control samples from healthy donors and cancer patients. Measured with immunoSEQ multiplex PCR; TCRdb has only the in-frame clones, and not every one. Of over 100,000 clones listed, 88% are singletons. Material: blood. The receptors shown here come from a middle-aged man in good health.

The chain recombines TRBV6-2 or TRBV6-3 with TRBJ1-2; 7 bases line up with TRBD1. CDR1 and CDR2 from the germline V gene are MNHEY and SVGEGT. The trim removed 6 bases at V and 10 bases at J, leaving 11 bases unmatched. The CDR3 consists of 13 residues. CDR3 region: CASSTGTAFDYTF. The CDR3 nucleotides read TGTGCCAGCAGCACCGGGACAGCCTTTGACTACACCTTC.

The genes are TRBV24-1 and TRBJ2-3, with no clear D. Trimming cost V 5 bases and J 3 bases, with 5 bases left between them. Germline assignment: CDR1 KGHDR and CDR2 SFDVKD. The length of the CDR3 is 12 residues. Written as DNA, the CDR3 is TGTGCCACCAGTGCCAGGACAGATACGCAGTATTTT. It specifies CATSARTDTQYF.

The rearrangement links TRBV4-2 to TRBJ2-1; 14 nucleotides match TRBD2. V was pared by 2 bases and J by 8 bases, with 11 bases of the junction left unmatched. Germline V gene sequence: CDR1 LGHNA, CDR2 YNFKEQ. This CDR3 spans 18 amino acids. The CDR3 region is CASSQRTSGGTKRDEQFF. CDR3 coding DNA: TGTGCCAGCAGCCAACGGACTAGCGGGGGGACCAAAAGGGATGAGCAGTTCTTC.

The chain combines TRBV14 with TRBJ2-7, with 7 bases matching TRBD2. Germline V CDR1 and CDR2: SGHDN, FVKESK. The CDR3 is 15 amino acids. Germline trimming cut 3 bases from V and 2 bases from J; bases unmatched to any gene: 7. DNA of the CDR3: TGTGCCAGCAGCCAGGGAGCGGGACGAACCTACGAGCAGTACTTC. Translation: CASSQGAGRTYEQYF.

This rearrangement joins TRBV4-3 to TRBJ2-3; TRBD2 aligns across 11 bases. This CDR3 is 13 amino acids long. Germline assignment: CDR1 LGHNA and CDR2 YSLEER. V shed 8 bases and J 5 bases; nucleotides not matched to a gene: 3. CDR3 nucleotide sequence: TGCGCCAGCGGCGGACTAGCGGGAGATACGCAGTATTTT. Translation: CASGGLAGDTQYF.

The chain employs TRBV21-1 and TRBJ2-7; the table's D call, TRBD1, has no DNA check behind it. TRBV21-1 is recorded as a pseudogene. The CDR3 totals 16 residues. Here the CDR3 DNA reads TGTGCCAGCAGTCGAACGGGAGGACAGGGGATCTGCGAGCAGTACTTC. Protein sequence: CASSRTGGQGICEQYF.

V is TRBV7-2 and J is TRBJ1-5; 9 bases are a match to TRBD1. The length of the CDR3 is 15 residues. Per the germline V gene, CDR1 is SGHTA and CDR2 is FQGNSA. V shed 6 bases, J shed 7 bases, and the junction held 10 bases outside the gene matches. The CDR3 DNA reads TGTGCCAGCAGTACCGGGACAGGGCAAAGGCAGCCCCAGCATTTT. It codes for CASSTGTGQRQPQHF.

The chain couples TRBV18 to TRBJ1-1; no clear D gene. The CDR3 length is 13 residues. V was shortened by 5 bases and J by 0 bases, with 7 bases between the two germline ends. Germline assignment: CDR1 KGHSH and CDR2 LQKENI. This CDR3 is CASSFDLNTEAFF. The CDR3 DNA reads TGTGCCAGCTCATTTGACTTGAACACTGAAGCTTTCTTT.

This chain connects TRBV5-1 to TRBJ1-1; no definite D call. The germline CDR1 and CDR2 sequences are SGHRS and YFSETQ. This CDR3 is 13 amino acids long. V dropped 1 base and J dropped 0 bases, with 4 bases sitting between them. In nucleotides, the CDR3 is TGCGCCAGCAGCTTGAAGCTGAACACTGAAGCTTTCTTT. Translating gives CASSLKLNTEAFF.

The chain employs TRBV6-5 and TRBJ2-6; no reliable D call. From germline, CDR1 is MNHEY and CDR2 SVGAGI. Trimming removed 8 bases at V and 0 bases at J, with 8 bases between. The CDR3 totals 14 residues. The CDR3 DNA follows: TGTGCCAGCTCCTACGGCTCTGGGGCCAACGTCCTGACTTTC. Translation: CASSYGSGANVLTF.

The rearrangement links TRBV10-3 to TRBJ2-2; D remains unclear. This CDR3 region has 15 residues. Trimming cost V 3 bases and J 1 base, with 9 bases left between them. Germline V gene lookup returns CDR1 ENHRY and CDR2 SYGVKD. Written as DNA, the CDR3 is TGTGCCATCAGTGACATCCAAGGGAACACCGGGGAGCTGTTTTTT. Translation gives CAISDIQGNTGELFF.

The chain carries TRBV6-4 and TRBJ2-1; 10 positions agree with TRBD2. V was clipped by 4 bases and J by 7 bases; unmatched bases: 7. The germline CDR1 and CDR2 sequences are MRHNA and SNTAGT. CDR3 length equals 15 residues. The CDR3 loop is CASSVGAGGQNEQFF. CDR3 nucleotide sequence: TGTGCCAGCAGTGTTGGAGCGGGGGGGCAGAATGAGCAGTTCTTC.

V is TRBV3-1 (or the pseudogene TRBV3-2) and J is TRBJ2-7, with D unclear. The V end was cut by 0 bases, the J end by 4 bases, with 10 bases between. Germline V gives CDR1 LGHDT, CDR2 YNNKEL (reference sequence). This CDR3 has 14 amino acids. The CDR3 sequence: CASSQEAFVYEQYF. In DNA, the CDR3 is TGTGCCAGCAGCCAAGAGGCGTTTGTTTACGAGCAGTACTTC.

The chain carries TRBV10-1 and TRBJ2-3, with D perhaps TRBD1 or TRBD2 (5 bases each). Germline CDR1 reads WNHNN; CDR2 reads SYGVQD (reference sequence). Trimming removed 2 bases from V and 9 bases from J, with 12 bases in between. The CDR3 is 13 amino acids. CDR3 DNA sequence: TGCGCCAGCAGTGAGACCCCTGGGGACACGCAGTATTTT. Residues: CASSETPGDTQYF.

CDR3 DNA sequence: TGTGCCAGCGGTCGCTCCTACGAGCAGTACTTC. Translation gives CASGRSYEQYF. The chain uses TRBV12-3 or TRBV12-4 and TRBJ2-7; D is unresolved. Between the trimmed V and J ends, which lost 8 bases and 0 bases, there was a span of 5 bases. The CDR3 runs to 11 residues.

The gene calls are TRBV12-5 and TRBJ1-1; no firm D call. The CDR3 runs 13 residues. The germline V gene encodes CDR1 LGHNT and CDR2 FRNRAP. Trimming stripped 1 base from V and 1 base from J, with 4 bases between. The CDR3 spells CASGLEGNTEAFF. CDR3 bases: TGTGCTAGTGGTTTGGAGGGGAACACTGAAGCTTTCTTT.

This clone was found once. The CDR3 here is CASSLTGQGVNSPLHF. As DNA, the CDR3 is TGTGCCAGCAGCTTAACCGGACAGGGCGTGAATTCACCCCTCCACTTT. The rearrangement links TRBV7-3 to TRBJ1-6, with 8 bases lining up with TRBD1. The CDR3 contains 16 residues. The germline gives CDR1 SGHTA, CDR2 FQGTGA. V shed 0 bases, J shed 7 bases, and the junction held 5 bases outside the gene matches.

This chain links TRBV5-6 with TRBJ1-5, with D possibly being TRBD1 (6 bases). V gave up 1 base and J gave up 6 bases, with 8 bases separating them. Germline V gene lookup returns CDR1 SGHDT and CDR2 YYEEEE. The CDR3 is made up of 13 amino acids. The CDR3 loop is CASSLQGTQPQHF. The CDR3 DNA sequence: TGTGCCAGCAGCTTGCAGGGGACTCAGCCCCAGCATTTT.

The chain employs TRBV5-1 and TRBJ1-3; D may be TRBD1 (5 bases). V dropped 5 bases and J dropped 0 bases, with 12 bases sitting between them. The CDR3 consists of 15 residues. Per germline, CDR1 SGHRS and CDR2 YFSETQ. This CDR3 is CASSFLGASGNTIYF. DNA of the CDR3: TGCGCCAGCAGTTTTTTAGGGGCCTCTGGAAACACCATATATTTT. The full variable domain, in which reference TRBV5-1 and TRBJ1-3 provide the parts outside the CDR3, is KAGVTQTPRYLIKTRGQQVTLSCSPISGHRSVSWYQQTPGQGLQFLFEYFSETQRNKGNFPGRFSGRQFSNSRSEMNVSTLELGDSALYLCASSFLGASGNTIYFGEGSWLTVV.

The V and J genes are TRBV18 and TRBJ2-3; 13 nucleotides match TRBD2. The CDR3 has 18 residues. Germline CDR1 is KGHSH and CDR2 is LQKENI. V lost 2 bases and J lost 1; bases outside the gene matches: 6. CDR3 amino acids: CASSPFGTSGVRTDTQYF. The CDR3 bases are TGTGCCAGCTCACCATTCGGGACTAGCGGGGTCCGCACAGATACGCAGTATTTT.

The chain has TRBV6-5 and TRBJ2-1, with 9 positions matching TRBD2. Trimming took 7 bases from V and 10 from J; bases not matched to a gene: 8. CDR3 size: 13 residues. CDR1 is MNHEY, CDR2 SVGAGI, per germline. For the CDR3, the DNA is TGTGCCAGCAACTTAGCGGGGGCGGGGGAGCAGTTCTTC. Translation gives CASNLAGAGEQFF.

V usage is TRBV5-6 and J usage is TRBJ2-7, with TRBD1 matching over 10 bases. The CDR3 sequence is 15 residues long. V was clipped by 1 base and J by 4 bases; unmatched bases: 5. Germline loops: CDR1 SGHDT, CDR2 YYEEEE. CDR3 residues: CASSLKDRGFYEQYF. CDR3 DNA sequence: TGTGCCAGCAGCTTGAAGGACAGGGGGTTTTACGAGCAGTACTTC.

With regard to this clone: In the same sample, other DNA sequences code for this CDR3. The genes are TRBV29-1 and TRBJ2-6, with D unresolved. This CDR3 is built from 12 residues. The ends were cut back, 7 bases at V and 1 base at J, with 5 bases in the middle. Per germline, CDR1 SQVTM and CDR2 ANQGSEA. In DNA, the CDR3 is TGCAGCGCGATATCTGGGGCCAACGTCCTGACTTTC. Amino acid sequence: CSAISGANVLTF.

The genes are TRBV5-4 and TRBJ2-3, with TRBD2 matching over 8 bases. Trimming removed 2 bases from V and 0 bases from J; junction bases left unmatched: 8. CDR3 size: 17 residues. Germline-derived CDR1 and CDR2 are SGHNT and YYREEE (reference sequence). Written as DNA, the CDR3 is TGTGCCAGCAGCTTAGGCGTAGCGGGGCCTAGCACAGATACGCAGTATTTT. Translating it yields CASSLGVAGPSTDTQYF.

The CDR3 loop reads CASIWGKTGHYGYTF. Written as DNA, the CDR3 is TGTGCCAGCATTTGGGGAAAGACAGGCCACTATGGCTACACCTTC. The rearrangement links TRBV25-1 to TRBJ1-2, with D maybe TRBD1 (6 bases). CDR3 length equals 15 residues. The ends were cut back, 7 bases at V and 3 bases at J, with 18 bases in the middle. Germline V gene lookup returns CDR1 MGHDK and CDR2 SYGVNS.

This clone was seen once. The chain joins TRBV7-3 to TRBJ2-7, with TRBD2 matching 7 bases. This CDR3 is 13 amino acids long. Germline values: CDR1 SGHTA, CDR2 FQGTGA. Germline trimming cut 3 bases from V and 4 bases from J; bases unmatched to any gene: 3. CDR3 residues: CASSFGGEYEQYF. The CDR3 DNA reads TGTGCCAGCAGCTTTGGGGGGGAGTACGAGCAGTACTTC.

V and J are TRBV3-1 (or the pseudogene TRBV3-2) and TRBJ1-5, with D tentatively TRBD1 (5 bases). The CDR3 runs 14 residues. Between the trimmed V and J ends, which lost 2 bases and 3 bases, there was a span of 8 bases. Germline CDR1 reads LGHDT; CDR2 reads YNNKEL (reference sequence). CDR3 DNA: TGTGCCAGCAGCCAACAGGGTAACAATCAGCCCCAGCATTTT. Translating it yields CASSQQGNNQPQHF.

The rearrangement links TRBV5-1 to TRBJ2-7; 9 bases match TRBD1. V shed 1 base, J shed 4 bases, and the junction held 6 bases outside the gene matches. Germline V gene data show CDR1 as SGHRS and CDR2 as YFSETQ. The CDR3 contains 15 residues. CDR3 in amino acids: CASSLYPGQGYEQYF. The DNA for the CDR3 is TGCGCCAGCAGCTTGTACCCGGGACAGGGATACGAGCAGTACTTC.

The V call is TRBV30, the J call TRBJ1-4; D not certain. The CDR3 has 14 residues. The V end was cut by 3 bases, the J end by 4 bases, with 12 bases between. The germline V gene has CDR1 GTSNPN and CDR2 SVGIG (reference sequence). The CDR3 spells CAWRGLEDNEKLFF. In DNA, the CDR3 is TGTGCCTGGAGGGGTTTGGAGGATAATGAAAAACTGTTTTTT.

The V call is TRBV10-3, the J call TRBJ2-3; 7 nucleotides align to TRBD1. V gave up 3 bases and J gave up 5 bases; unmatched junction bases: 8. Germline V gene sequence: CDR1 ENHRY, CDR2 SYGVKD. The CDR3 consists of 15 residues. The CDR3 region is CAISDPRGHRDTQYF. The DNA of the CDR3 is TGTGCCATCAGTGATCCGAGGGGGCATAGAGATACGCAGTATTTT.